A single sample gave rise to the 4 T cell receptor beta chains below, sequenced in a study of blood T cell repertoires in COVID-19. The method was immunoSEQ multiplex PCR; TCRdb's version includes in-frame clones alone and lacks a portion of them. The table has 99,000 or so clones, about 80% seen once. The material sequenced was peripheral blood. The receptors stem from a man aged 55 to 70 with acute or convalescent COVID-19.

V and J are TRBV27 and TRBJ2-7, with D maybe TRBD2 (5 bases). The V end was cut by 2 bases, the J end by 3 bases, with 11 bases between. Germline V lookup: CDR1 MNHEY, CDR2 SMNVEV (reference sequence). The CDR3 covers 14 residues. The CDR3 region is CASSLRGRGYEQYF. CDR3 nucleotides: TGTGCCAGCAGTTTAAGAGGACGGGGCTACGAGCAGTACTTC.

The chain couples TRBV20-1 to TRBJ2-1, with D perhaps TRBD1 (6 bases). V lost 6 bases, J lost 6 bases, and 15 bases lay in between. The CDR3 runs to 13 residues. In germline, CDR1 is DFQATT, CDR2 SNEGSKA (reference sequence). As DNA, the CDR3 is TGCAGTGCCAGTCCTCAGGGGTTCAATGAGCAGTTCTTC. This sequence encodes CSASPQGFNEQFF.

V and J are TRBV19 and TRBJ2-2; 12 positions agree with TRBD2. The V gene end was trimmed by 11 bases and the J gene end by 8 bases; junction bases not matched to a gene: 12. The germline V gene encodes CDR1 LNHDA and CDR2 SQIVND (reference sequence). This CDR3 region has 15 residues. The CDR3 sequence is CAASTTSGRPGELFF. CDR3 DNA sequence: TGTGCCGCCTCGACGACTAGCGGGAGACCGGGGGAGCTGTTTTTT.

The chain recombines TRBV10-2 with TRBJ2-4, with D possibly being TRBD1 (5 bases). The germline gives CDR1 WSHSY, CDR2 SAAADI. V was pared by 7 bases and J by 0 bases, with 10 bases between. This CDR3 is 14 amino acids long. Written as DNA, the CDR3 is TGCGCCAGCAAAGACAGCCTAGCCAAAAACATTCAGTACTTC. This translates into CASKDSLAKNIQYF.